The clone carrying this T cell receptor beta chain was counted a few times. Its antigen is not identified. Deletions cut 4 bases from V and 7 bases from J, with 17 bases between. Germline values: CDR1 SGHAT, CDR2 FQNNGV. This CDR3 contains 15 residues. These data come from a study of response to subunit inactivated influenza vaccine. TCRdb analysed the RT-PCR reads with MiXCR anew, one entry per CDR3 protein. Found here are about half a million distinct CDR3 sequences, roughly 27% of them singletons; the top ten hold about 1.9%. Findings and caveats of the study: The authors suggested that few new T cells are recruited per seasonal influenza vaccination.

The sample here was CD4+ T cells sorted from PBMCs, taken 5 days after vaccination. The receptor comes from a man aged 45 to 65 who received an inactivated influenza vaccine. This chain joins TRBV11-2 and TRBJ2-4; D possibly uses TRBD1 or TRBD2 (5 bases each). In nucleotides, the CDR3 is TGTGCCAGCAGCTCTCCCCGGGGCCGGCGGAACATTCAGTACTTC. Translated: CASSSPRGRRNIQYF.